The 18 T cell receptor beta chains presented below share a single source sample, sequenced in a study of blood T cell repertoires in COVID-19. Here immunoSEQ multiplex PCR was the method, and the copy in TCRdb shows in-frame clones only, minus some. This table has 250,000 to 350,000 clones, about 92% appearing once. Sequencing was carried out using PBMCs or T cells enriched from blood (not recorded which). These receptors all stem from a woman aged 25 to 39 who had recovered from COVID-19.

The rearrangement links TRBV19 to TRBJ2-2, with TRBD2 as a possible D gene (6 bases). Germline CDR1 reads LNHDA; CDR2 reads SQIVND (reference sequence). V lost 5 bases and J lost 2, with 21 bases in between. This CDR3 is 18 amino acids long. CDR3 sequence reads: CASSAPGLTLSNTGELFF. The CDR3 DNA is TGTGCCAGTAGTGCCCCGGGACTCACTCTCTCCAACACCGGGGAGCTGTTTTTT. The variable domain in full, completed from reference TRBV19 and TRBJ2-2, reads DGGITQSPKYLFRKEGQNVTLSCEQNLNHDAMYWYRQDPGQGLRLIYYSQIVNDFQKGDIAEGYSVSREKKESFPLTVTSAQKNPTAFYLCASSAPGLTLSNTGELFFGEGSRLTVL.

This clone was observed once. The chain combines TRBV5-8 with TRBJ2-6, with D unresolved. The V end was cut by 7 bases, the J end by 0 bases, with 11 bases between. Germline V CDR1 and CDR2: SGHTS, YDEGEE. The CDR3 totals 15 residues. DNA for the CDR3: TGTGCCAGCGAACGATGGAGCTCTGGGGCCAACGTCCTGACTTTC. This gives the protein CASERWSSGANVLTF.

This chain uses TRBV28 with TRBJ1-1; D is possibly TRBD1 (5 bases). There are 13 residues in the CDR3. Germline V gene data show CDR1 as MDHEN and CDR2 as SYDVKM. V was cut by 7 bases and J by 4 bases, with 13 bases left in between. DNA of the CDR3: TGTGCCAGCAACCTGGGGGGGGGCACTGAAGCTTTCTTT. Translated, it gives CASNLGGGTEAFF.

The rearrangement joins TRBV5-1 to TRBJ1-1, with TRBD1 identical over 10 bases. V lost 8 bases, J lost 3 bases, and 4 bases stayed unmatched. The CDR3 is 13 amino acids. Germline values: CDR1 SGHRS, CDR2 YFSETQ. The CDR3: CASRTGGDTEAFF. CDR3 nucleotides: TGCGCCAGTCGGACAGGGGGGGACACTGAAGCTTTCTTT.

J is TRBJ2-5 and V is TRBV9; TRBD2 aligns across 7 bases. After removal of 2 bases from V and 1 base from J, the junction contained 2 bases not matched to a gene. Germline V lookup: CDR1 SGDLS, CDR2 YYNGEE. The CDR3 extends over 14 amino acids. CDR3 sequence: CASSVGTTQETQYF. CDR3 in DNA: TGTGCCAGCAGCGTGGGGACTACCCAAGAGACCCAGTACTTC.

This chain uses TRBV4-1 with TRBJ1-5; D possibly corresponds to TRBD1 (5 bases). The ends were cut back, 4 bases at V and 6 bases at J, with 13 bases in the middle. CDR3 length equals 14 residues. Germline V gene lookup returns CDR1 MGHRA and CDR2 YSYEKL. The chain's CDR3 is CASSLYRGGQPQHF. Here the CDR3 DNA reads TGCGCCAGCAGCCTTTATAGGGGAGGTCAGCCCCAGCATTTT.

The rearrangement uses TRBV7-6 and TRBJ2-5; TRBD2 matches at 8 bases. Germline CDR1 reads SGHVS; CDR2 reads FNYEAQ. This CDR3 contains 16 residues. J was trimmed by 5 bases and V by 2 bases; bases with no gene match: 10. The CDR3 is CASSLPSTGGTETQYF. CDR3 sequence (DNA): TGTGCCAGCAGCTTACCCTCAACGGGGGGGACGGAGACCCAGTACTTC.

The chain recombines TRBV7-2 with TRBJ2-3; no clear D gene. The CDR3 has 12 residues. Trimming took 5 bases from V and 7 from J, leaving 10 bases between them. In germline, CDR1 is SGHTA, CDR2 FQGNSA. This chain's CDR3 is CASSPQSYTQYF. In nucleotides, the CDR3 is TGTGCCAGCAGCCCACAATCATATACGCAGTATTTT.

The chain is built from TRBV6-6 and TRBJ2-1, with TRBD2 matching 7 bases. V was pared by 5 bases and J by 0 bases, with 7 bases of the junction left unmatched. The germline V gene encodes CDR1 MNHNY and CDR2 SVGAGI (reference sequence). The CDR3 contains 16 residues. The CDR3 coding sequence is TGTGCCAGCAGTCGACCGTCTAGCGGCTCCTACAATGAGCAGTTCTTC. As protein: CASSRPSSGSYNEQFF.

DNA of the CDR3: TGTGCCAGCTCCCCCCGGGGGGCTGGCGGGAGGGCCAGACCGTGGACGGTAGGCGAGCAGTACTTC. Its translation: CASSPRGAGGRARPWTVGEQYF. The chain joins TRBV27 to TRBJ2-7, with 9 nucleotides matching TRBD2. Looked up from germline, CDR1 is MNHEY and CDR2 is SMNVEV (reference sequence). This CDR3 is 22 amino acids long. Trimming cost V 8 bases and J 6 bases; bases outside gene matches: 35.

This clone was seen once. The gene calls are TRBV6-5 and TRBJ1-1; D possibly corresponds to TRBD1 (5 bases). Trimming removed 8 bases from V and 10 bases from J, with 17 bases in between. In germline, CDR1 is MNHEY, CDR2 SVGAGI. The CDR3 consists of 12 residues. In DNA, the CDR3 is TGTGCCAGCGCTCGGCAGGGCCAAGGAGCTTTCTTT. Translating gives CASARQGQGAFF.

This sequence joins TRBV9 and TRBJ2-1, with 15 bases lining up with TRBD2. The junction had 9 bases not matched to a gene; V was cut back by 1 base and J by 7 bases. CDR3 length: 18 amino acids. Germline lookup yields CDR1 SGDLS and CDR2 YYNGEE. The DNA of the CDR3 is TGTGCCAGCAGCGTATCCCCGGGACTAGCGGGAGGTGGGAATGAGCAGTTCTTC. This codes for CASSVSPGLAGGGNEQFF. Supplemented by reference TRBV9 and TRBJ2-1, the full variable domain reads DSGVTQTPKHLITATGQRVTLRCSPRSGDLSVYWYQQSLDQGLQFLIQYYNGEERAKGNILERFSAQQFPDLHSELNLSSLELGDSALYFCASSVSPGLAGGGNEQFFGPGTRLTVL.

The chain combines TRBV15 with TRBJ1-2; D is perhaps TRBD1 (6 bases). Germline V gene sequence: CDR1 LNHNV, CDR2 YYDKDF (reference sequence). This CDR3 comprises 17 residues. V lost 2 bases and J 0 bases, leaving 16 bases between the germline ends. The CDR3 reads CATSRPQTRGSNYGYTF. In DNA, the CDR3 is TGTGCCACCAGCAGACCTCAAACCAGGGGTTCTAACTATGGCTACACCTTC.

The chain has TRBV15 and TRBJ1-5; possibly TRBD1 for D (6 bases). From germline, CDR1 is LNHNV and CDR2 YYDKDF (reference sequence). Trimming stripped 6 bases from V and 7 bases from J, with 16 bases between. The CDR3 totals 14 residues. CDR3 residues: CATSFRGTGQPQHF. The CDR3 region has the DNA TGTGCCACCAGTTTCAGGGGTACCGGCCAGCCCCAGCATTTT.

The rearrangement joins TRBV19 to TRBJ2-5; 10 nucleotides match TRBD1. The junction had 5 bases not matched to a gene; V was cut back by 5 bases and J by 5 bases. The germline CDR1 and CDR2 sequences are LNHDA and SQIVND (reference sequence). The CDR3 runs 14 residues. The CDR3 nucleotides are TGTGCCAGTAGTGTGACAGGGGGCGGGGAGACCCAGTACTTC. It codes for CASSVTGGGETQYF. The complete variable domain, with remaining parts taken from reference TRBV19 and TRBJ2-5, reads DGGITQSPKYLFRKEGQNVTLSCEQNLNHDAMYWYRQDPGQGLRLIYYSQIVNDFQKGDIAEGYSVSREKKESFPLTVTSAQKNPTAFYLCASSVTGGGETQYFGPGTRLLVL.

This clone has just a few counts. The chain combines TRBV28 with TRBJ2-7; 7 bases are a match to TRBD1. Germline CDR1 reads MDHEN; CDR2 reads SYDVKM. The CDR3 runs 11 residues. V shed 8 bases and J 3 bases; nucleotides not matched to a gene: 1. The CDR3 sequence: CASRDSYEQYF. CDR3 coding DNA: TGTGCCAGCCGGGACAGCTACGAGCAGTACTTC. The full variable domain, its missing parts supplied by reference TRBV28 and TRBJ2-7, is DVKVTQSSRYLVKRTGEKVFLECVQDMDHENMFWYRQDPGLGLRLIYFSYDVKMKEKGDIPEGYSVSREKKERFSLILESASTNQTSMYLCASRDSYEQYFGPGTRLTVT.

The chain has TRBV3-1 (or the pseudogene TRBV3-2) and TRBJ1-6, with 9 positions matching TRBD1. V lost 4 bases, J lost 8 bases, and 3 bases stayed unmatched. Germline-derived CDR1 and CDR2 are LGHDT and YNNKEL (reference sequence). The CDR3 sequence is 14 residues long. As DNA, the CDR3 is TGTGCCAGCAGCCGAGGACAGGGGTATTCACCCCTCCACTTT. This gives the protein CASSRGQGYSPLHF.

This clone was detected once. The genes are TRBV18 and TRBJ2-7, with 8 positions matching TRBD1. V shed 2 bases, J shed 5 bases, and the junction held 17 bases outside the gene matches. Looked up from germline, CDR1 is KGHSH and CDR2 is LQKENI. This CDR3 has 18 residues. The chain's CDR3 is CASSPKDRALVLQHEQYF. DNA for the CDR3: TGTGCCAGCTCACCAAAGGACAGGGCGTTAGTATTGCAACACGAGCAGTACTTC.